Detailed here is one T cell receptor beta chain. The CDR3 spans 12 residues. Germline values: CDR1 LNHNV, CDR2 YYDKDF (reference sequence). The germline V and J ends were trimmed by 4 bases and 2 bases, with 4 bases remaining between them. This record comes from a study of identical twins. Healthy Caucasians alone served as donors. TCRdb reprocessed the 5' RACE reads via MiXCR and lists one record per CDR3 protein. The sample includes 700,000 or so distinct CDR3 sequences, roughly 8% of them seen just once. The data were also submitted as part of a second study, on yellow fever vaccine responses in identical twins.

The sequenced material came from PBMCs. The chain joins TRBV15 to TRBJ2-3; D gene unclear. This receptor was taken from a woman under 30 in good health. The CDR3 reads CATSTLTDTQYF. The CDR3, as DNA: TGTGCCACCAGCACCCTCACAGATACGCAGTATTTT.